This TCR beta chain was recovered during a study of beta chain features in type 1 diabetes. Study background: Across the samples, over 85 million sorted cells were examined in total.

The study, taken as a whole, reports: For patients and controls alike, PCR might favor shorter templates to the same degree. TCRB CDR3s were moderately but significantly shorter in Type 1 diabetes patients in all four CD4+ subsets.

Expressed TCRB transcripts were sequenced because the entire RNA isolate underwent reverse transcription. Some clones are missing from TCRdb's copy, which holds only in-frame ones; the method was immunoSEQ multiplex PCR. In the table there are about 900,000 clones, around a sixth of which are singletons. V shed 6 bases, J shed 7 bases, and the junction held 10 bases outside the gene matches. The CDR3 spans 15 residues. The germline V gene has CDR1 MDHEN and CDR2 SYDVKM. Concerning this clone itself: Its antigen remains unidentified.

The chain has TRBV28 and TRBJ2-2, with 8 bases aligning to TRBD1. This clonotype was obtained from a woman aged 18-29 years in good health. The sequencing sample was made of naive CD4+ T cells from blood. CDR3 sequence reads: CASSRPGTGHGELFF. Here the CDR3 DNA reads TGTGCCAGCAGCCGCCCCGGGACAGGCCACGGGGAGCTGTTTTTT.